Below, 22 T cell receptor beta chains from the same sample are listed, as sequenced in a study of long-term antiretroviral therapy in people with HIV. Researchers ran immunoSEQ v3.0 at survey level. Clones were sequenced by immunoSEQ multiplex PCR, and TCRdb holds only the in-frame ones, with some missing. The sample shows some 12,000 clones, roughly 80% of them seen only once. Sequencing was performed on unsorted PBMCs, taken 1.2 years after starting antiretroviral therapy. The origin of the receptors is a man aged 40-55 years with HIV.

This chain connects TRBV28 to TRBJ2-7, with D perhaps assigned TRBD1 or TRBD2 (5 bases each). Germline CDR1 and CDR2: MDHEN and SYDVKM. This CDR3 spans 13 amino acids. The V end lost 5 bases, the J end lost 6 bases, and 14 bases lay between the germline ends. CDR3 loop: CASSKGARGEQYF. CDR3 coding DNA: TGTGCCAGCAGTAAGGGAGCGAGGGGCGAGCAGTACTTC.

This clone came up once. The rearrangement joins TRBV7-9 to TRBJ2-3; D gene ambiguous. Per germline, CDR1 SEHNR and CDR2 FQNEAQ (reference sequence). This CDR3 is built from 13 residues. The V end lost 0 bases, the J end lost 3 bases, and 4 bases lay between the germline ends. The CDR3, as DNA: TGTGCCAGCAGCTTAGCGCTTACAGATACGCAGTATTTT. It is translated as CASSLALTDTQYF.

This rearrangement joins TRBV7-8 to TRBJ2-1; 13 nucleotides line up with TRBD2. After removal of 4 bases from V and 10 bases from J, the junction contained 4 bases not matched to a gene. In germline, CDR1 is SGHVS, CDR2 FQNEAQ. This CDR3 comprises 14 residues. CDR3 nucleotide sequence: TGTGCCAGCAGCTCGGGACTAGCGGGGTTGGAGCAGTTCTTC. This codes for CASSSGLAGLEQFF.

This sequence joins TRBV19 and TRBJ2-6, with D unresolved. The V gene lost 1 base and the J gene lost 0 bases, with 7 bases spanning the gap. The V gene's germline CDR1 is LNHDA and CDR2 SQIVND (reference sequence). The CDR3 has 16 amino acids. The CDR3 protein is CASSIGTSSGANVLTF. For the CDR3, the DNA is TGTGCCAGTAGTATAGGGACGAGCTCTGGGGCCAACGTCCTGACTTTC.

CDR3 residues: CASSLLAGVGTDTQYF. The CDR3 DNA sequence: TGTGCCAGTAGTTTACTGGCGGGGGTGGGAACAGATACGCAGTATTTT. The chain recombines TRBV19 with TRBJ2-3; TRBD2 agrees at 7 bases. Germline-derived CDR1 and CDR2 are LNHDA and SQIVND (reference sequence). The CDR3 runs 16 residues. V gave up 5 bases and J gave up 3 bases; unmatched junction bases: 11. Full variable domain (rest looked up from reference TRBV19 and TRBJ2-3): DGGITQSPKYLFRKEGQNVTLSCEQNLNHDAMYWYRQDPGQGLRLIYYSQIVNDFQKGDIAEGYSVSREKKESFPLTVTSAQKNPTAFYLCASSLLAGVGTDTQYFGPGTRLTVL.

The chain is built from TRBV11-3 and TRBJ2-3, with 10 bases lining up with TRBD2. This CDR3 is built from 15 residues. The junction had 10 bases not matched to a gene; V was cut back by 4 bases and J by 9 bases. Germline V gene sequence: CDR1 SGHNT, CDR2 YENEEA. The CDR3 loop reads CASSSRDSGGITQYF. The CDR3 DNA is TGTGCCAGCAGCTCCCGGGATAGCGGGGGGATAACGCAGTATTTT.

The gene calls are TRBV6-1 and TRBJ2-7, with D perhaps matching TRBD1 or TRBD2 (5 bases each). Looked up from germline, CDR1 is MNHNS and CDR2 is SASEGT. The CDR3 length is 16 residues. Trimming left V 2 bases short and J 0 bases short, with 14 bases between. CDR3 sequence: CASSEWGRNSSYEQYF. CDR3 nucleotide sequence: TGTGCCAGCAGTGAATGGGGACGGAACAGCTCCTACGAGCAGTACTTC.

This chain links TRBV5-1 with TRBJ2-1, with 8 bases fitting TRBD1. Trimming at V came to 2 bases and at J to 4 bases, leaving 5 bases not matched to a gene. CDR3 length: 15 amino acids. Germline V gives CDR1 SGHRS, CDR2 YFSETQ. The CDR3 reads CASSFEGQEYNEQFF. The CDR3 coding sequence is TGCGCCAGCAGCTTCGAGGGACAGGAGTACAATGAGCAGTTCTTC.

The CDR3 DNA follows: TGTGCCAGCTCACCACAGGCAGATAACTATGGCTACACCTTC. Protein product: CASSPQADNYGYTF. The V and J genes are TRBV18 and TRBJ1-2; D not certain. Germline CDR1 KGHSH, CDR2 LQKENI. The V end lost 1 base, the J end lost 1 base, and 7 bases lay between the germline ends. This CDR3 has 14 amino acids. The variable domain in full, completed from reference TRBV18 and TRBJ1-2, reads NAGVMQNPRHLVRRRGQEARLRCSPMKGHSHVYWYRQLPEEGLKFMVYLQKENIIDESGMPKERFSAEFPKEGPSILRIQQVVRGDSAAYFCASSPQADNYGYTFGSGTRLTVV.

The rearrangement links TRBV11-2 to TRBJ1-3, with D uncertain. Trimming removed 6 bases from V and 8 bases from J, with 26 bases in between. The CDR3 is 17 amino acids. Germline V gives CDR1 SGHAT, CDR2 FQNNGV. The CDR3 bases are TGTGCCAGCAGACCGGGTTATCGGGGAAGTAATCCGCACACCATATATTTT. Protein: CASRPGYRGSNPHTIYF.

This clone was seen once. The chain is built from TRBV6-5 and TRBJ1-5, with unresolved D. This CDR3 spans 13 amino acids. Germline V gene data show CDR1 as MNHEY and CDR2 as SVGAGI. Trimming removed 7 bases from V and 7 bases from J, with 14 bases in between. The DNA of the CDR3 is TGTGCCAGCACCCACGGAAGGGAGCAGCCCCAGCATTTT. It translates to CASTHGREQPQHF.

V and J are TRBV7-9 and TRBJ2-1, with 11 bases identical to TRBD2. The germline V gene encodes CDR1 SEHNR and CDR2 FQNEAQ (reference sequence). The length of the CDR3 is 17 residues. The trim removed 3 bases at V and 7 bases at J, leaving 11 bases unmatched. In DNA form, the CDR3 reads TGTGCCAGCAGCTTGGCGACTAGCGGGGCCTCGAGGAATGAGCAGTTCTTC. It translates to CASSLATSGASRNEQFF.

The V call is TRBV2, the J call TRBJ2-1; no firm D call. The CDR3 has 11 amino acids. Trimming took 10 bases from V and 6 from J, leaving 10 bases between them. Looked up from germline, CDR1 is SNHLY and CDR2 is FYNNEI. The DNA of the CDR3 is TGTGCCAAGTCAGCTCGCAATGAGCAGTTCTTC. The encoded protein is CAKSARNEQFF.

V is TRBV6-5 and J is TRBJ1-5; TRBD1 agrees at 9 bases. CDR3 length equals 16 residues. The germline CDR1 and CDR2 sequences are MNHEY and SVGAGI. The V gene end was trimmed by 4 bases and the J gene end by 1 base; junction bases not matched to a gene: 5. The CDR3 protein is CASSSRTGASNQPQHF. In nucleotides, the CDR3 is TGTGCCAGCAGTTCTCGGACAGGGGCAAGCAATCAGCCCCAGCATTTT.

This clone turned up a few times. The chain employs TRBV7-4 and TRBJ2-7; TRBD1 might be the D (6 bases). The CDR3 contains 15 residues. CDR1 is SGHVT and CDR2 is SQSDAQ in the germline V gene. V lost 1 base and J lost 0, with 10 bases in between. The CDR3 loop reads CASSLDGTHSYEQYF. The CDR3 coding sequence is TGTGCCAGCAGCTTAGACGGGACACACTCCTACGAGCAGTACTTC.

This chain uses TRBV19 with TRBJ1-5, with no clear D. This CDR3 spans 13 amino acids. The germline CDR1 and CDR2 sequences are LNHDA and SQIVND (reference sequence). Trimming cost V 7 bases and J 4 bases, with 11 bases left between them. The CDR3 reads CASTQTFNQPQHF. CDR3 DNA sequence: TGTGCCAGTACCCAAACCTTTAATCAGCCCCAGCATTTT.

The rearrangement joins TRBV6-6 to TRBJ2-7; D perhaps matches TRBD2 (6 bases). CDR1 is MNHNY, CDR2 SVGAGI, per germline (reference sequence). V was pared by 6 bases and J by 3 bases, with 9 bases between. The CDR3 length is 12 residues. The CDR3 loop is CASSQGLYEQYF. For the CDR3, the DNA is TGTGCCAGCAGCCAGGGACTCTACGAGCAGTACTTC.

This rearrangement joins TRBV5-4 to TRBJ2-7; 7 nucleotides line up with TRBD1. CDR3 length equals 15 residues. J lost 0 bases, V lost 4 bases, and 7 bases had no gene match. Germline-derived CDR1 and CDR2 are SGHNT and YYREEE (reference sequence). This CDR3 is CASSPSAGGSYEQYF. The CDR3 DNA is TGTGCCAGCAGCCCGTCGGCAGGGGGCTCCTACGAGCAGTACTTC.

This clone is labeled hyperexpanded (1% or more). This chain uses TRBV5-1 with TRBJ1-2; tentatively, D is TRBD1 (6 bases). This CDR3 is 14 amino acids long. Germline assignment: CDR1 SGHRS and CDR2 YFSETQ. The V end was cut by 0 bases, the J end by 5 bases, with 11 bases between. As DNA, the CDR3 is TGCGCCAGCAGCTTGGAGGGGGGAACTTATGGCTACACCTTC. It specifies CASSLEGGTYGYTF.

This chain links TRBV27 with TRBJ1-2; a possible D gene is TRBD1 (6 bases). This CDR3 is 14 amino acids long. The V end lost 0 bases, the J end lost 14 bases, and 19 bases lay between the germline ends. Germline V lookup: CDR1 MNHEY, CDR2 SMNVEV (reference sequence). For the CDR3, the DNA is TGTGCCAGCAGTTTATCGGACAGAAACTATGGCGCTACCTTC. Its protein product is CASSLSDRNYGATF.

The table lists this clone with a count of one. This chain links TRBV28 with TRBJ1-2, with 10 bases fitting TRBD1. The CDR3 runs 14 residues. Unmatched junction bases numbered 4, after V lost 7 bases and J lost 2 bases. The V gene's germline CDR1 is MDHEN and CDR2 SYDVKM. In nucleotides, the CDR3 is TGTGCCAGCATTCGACAGGGGGCGAACTATGGCTACACCTTC. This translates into CASIRQGANYGYTF.

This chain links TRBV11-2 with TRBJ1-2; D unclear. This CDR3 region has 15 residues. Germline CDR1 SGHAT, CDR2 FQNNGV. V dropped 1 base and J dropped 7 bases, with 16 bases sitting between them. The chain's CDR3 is CASSLALGSTTGYTF. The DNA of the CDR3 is TGTGCCAGCAGCTTAGCCCTGGGATCGACTACTGGCTACACCTTC.